These 8 T cell receptor beta chains were all obtained from the same sample, sequenced in a study of patients and donors after allogeneic stem cell transplantation. TCRdb reprocessed the RT-PCR reads via MiXCR and lists one record per CDR3 protein. The sample shows roughly 940,000 distinct CDR3 sequences, 15% to 20% of them seen only once. The sequenced material came from blood, either unsorted or a sorted T cell fraction (not recorded which). The receptor source for this set is a human donor who was either an allogeneic HSCT recipient or a stem cell or donor lymphocyte infusion donor (not recorded which). It is not recorded whose cells these are; they may come from a transplant donor.

This clonotype turned up a few times. The chain has TRBV6-5 and TRBJ1-4, with TRBD1 matching 8 bases. V gave up 0 bases and J gave up 6 bases; unmatched junction bases: 3. The CDR3 is 15 amino acids. Germline V CDR1 and CDR2: MNHEY, SVGAGI. This CDR3 reads CASSYSDRVDEKLFF. The CDR3 coding sequence is TGTGCCAGCAGTTACTCGGACAGGGTTGATGAAAAACTGTTTTTT.

The gene calls are TRBV12-3 or TRBV12-4 and TRBJ2-6; 7 bases line up with TRBD2. CDR3 length: 17 residues. V was clipped by 5 bases and J by 0 bases; unmatched bases: 7. This chain's CDR3 is CASSPAWGGSGANVLTF. CDR3 in DNA: TGTGCCAGCAGTCCCGCGTGGGGGGGCTCTGGGGCCAACGTCCTGACTTTC.

The chain recombines TRBV12-3 or TRBV12-4 with TRBJ2-7; possible D gene TRBD2, 5 bases. V lost 4 bases and J lost 6, with 13 bases in between. CDR3 length equals 13 residues. Here the CDR3 DNA reads TGTGCCAGCAGTTCGCGGAGGTGGGGCGAGCAGTACTTC. Amino acid sequence: CASSSRRWGEQYF.

The chain uses TRBV2 and TRBJ2-3; possibly TRBD1 for D (5 bases). Germline lookup yields CDR1 SNHLY and CDR2 FYNNEI. The CDR3 covers 14 residues. Between the trimmed V and J ends, which lost 6 bases and 0 bases, there was a span of 10 bases. The DNA for the CDR3 is TGTGCCAGCAGGCCAAGACAGAGCACAGATACGCAGTATTTT. This translates into CASRPRQSTDTQYF.

Here the CDR3 reads CASSVKLASNEQFF. CDR3 DNA sequence: TGTGCCAGCAGCGTTAAACTAGCGAGCAATGAGCAGTTCTTC. The chain links TRBV9 to TRBJ2-1; TRBD2 matches 7 bases. This CDR3 spans 14 amino acids. Germline CDR1 reads SGDLS; CDR2 reads YYNGEE. The J segment lost 6 bases and the V segment lost 2 bases, leaving 5 bases of the junction unmatched.

This clonotype was seen a few times. This chain connects TRBV25-1 to TRBJ2-3; 10 bases align to TRBD1. Germline V gene lookup returns CDR1 MGHDK and CDR2 SYGVNS. V shed 2 bases, J shed 4 bases, and the junction held 6 bases outside the gene matches. The CDR3 contains 16 residues. The CDR3 loop reads CASSEPDRGRSDTQYF. The CDR3 coding sequence is TGTGCCAGCAGTGAACCCGACAGGGGGCGGTCAGATACGCAGTATTTT.

The chain employs TRBV24-1 and TRBJ2-7; 8 positions agree with TRBD1. The junction had 1 base not matched to a gene; V was cut back by 5 bases and J by 2 bases. The CDR3 loop spans 13 amino acids. CDR1 is KGHDR and CDR2 is SFDVKD in the germline V gene. The CDR3, as DNA: TGTGCCACCAGTGGGGGACAGGCCTACGAGCAGTACTTC. As protein: CATSGGQAYEQYF.

In this sample, this clonotype turned up a few times. This chain uses TRBV10-3 with TRBJ2-5; D gene uncertain. The length of the CDR3 is 13 residues. The germline V gene has CDR1 ENHRY and CDR2 SYGVKD. The ends were cut back, 0 bases at V and 5 bases at J, with 7 bases in the middle. As DNA, the CDR3 is TGTGCCATCAGTGAGTCCCAGCTGGAGACCCAGTACTTC. Protein: CAISESQLETQYF.